Below, 29 T cell receptor beta chains from the same sample are listed, as sequenced in a study of blood T cell repertoires in COVID-19. Some clones are missing from TCRdb's copy, which holds only in-frame ones; the method was immunoSEQ multiplex PCR. This sample has about 140,000 clones, with roughly four fifths found just once. Sequencing was carried out using peripheral blood. Receptor source: a man at least 80 years old with acute or convalescent COVID-19.

In the case of this clone: The same CDR3 is also encoded by other DNA sequences in this sample. The chain employs TRBV2 and TRBJ2-3, with D perhaps matching TRBD2 (5 bases). Germline CDR1 is SNHLY and CDR2 is FYNNEI. The CDR3 length is 12 residues. V dropped 6 bases and J dropped 6 bases, with 10 bases sitting between them. The CDR3 region is CASRERGDTQYF. The DNA of the CDR3 is TGTGCCAGCAGAGAAAGAGGGGATACGCAGTATTTT.

The chain links TRBV28 to TRBJ1-1; 7 nucleotides line up with TRBD1. This CDR3 is 13 amino acids long. CDR1 and CDR2 (germline): MDHEN, SYDVKM. J lost 7 bases, V lost 7 bases, and 9 bases had no gene match. The DNA for the CDR3 is TGTGCCAGCACCCCGACAGGGATGGTTGAAGCTTTCTTT. Protein sequence: CASTPTGMVEAFF.

This rearrangement joins TRBV6-5 to TRBJ1-4; D is ambiguous. CDR1 is MNHEY, CDR2 SVGAGI, per germline. The CDR3 loop spans 14 amino acids. V lost 7 bases and J lost 5, with 14 bases in between. CDR3 sequence (DNA): TGTGCCAGCAAGAATAGTTTTCCCAATGAAAAACTGTTTTTT. This translates into CASKNSFPNEKLFF.

The chain joins TRBV5-4 to TRBJ1-2; 8 bases line up with TRBD1. Germline V gene sequence: CDR1 SGHNT, CDR2 YYREEE (reference sequence). After removal of 2 bases from V and 2 bases from J, the junction contained 2 bases not matched to a gene. The CDR3 is made up of 14 amino acids. This CDR3 reads CASSFWDRNYGYTF. The CDR3 coding sequence is TGTGCCAGCAGCTTCTGGGACAGGAACTATGGCTACACCTTC.

This clone has more than one count but fewer than ten. The chain uses TRBV21-1 and TRBJ2-7; the DNA was not used to check the table's D call, TRBD2. TRBV21-1 is a listed pseudogene. The CDR3 covers 13 residues. The CDR3 DNA reads TGTGCCAGCAGCAGTGGTTCGAGGGCCGAGCAGTACTTC. It yields the protein CASSSGSRAEQYF.

The chain joins TRBV4-2 to TRBJ1-1; 7 positions agree with TRBD1. The CDR3 length is 12 residues. Germline V gene data show CDR1 as LGHNA and CDR2 as YNFKEQ. The V and J ends lost 3 bases and 12 bases, in that order; junction bases with no gene match: 7. DNA of the CDR3: TGTGCCAGCAGCCAGGAGGGACAGACTTCTTTCTTT. It specifies CASSQEGQTSFF.

The chain couples TRBV7-2 to TRBJ1-1, with 7 bases aligning to TRBD1. Germline V gene data show CDR1 as SGHTA and CDR2 as FQGNSA. V dropped 1 base and J dropped 1; count of bases not matched to a gene: 3. CDR3 size: 15 residues. The CDR3 here is CASSLGGQPNTEAFF. The CDR3 DNA reads TGTGCCAGCAGCTTAGGGGGACAGCCGAACACTGAAGCTTTCTTT.

The V gene is TRBV11-2, the J gene TRBJ2-2; a weak D match, TRBD1 (5 bases). CDR1 is SGHAT, CDR2 FQNNGV, per germline. The CDR3 runs 16 residues. V shed 5 bases and J shed 2 bases, with 15 bases lying between them. CDR3 region: CASSPQGFSNTGELFF. The DNA of the CDR3 is TGTGCCAGCAGCCCTCAGGGATTCTCAAACACCGGGGAGCTGTTTTTT.

This chain joins TRBV3-1 (or the pseudogene TRBV3-2) and TRBJ2-5; D ambiguous. The length of the CDR3 is 12 residues. Germline V CDR1 and CDR2: LGHDT, YNNKEL (reference sequence). V lost 6 bases and J 5 bases, leaving 10 bases between the germline ends. The CDR3 reads CASSATSETQYF. As DNA, the CDR3 is TGTGCCAGCAGTGCCACTTCGGAGACCCAGTACTTC.

V gene TRBV7-6 combines with J gene TRBJ2-3; tentative D call: TRBD2 (6 bases). From germline, CDR1 is SGHVS and CDR2 FNYEAQ. This CDR3 region has 14 residues. The V gene lost 5 bases and the J gene lost 6 bases, with 15 bases spanning the gap. CDR3 in amino acids: CASSSLSGVDTQYF. The CDR3 DNA reads TGTGCCAGCAGCAGCCTATCGGGGGTTGATACGCAGTATTTT.

The genes are TRBV9 and TRBJ1-4; the D gene is possibly TRBD1 (6 bases). This CDR3 has 14 residues. The V and J ends lost 0 bases and 6 bases respectively, with 9 bases between them. Germline V gene data show CDR1 as SGDLS and CDR2 as YYNGEE. CDR3 sequence reads: CASSVGPGDEKLFF. DNA of the CDR3: TGTGCCAGCAGCGTAGGTCCAGGGGATGAAAAACTGTTTTTT.

This clone was picked up a small number of times. The rearrangement links TRBV9 to TRBJ1-2; tentatively, D is TRBD1 (5 bases). CDR1 and CDR2 (germline): SGDLS, YYNGEE. V dropped 3 bases and J dropped 4 bases, with 16 bases sitting between them. This CDR3 is 15 amino acids long. DNA for the CDR3: TGTGCCAGCAGCGCCCTTATGACAGCGGGCTATGGCTACACCTTC. Residues: CASSALMTAGYGYTF.

CDR3 coding DNA: TGTGCCAGCAGCTCAGGACTAGGTAGTACAGATACGCAGTATTTT. The encoded protein is CASSSGLGSTDTQYF. The J gene is TRBJ2-3, the V gene TRBV5-4; 7 nucleotides agree with TRBD2. This CDR3 is built from 15 residues. Germline-derived CDR1 and CDR2 are SGHNT and YYREEE (reference sequence). V trimming: 3 bases; J trimming: 3 bases; junction bases outside the gene matches: 7.

This clone was counted a single time. V usage is TRBV7-3 and J usage is TRBJ1-1, with D uncertain. Trimming left V 2 bases short and J 2 bases short, with 6 bases between. Per germline, CDR1 SGHTA and CDR2 FQGTGA. The CDR3 is 13 amino acids. CDR3: CASSLALNTEAFF. As DNA, the CDR3 is TGTGCCAGCAGCTTAGCACTTAACACTGAAGCTTTCTTT.

The V and J genes are TRBV6-5 and TRBJ2-7; 7 bases match TRBD1. The junction had 8 bases not matched to a gene; V was cut back by 9 bases and J by 6 bases. The CDR3 has 12 amino acids. CDR1 and CDR2 (germline): MNHEY, SVGAGI. The DNA for the CDR3 is TGTGCCAGTAAAGGGGGCTCCGGCGAGCAGTACTTC. Encoded protein: CASKGGSGEQYF.

Only one count was recorded for this clone. V usage is TRBV18 and J usage is TRBJ2-1, with D maybe TRBD1 (6 bases). V was shortened by 6 bases and J by 0 bases, with 27 bases between the two germline ends. The CDR3 runs 20 residues. The germline V gene encodes CDR1 KGHSH and CDR2 LQKENI. CDR3 sequence reads: CASSPEGVARRPSSYNEQFF. In nucleotides, the CDR3 is TGTGCCAGCTCCCCCGAGGGGGTAGCGAGGAGACCGAGCTCCTACAATGAGCAGTTCTTC.

The chain employs TRBV6-6 and TRBJ1-1; D is unresolved. V was trimmed by 8 bases and J by 11 bases, leaving 21 bases between them. CDR3 length: 13 amino acids. Germline values: CDR1 MNHNY, CDR2 SVGAGI (reference sequence). CDR3 region: CASDEITRNGAFF. In nucleotides, the CDR3 is TGTGCCAGCGATGAAATAACTCGAAACGGGGCTTTCTTT.

The genes are TRBV7-2 and TRBJ2-3; D gene uncertain. Per germline, CDR1 SGHTA and CDR2 FQGNSA. The V end lost 3 bases, the J end lost 3 bases, and 7 bases lay between the germline ends. The CDR3 consists of 13 residues. The CDR3 DNA sequence: TGTGCCAGCAGCTTCAGGAAAACAGATACGCAGTATTTT. Residues: CASSFRKTDTQYF.

The chain has TRBV7-2 and TRBJ1-1, with TRBD1 matching over 8 bases. The CDR3 is made up of 14 amino acids. CDR1 SGHTA and CDR2 FQGNSA come from the germline V gene. V shed 5 bases, J shed 1 base, and the junction held 3 bases outside the gene matches. DNA for the CDR3: TGTGCCAGCAGCGGCGGACAGGGGAACACTGAAGCTTTCTTT. Residues: CASSGGQGNTEAFF.

The chain uses TRBV28 and TRBJ1-6; TRBD1 might be the D (6 bases). The CDR3 is 14 amino acids. V lost 3 bases and J lost 6, with 9 bases in between. Germline V gives CDR1 MDHEN, CDR2 SYDVKM. The CDR3 spells CASSLTGLNSPLHF. The CDR3, as DNA: TGTGCCAGCAGTTTGACAGGACTTAATTCACCCCTCCACTTT.

This chain connects TRBV6-5 to TRBJ1-4; D uncertain. Germline loops: CDR1 MNHEY, CDR2 SVGAGI. The V gene lost 5 bases and the J gene lost 8 bases, with 15 bases spanning the gap. CDR3 length equals 14 residues. The CDR3: CASSPRRGSEKLFF. DNA of the CDR3: TGTGCCAGCAGTCCTCGACGAGGGTCGGAAAAACTGTTTTTT.

This chain uses TRBV28 with TRBJ2-2; 7 positions agree with TRBD1. This CDR3 is built from 15 residues. With V trimmed by 6 bases and J by 0 bases, 4 bases remained unmatched. Germline V gives CDR1 MDHEN, CDR2 SYDVKM. The CDR3 sequence is CASSSGGANTGELFF. The CDR3 bases are TGTGCCAGCAGCTCAGGGGGTGCGAACACCGGGGAGCTGTTTTTT.

The J gene is TRBJ1-4, the V gene TRBV5-5; the D is unclear. The CDR3 spans 14 residues. The ends were cut back, 4 bases at V and 5 bases at J, with 12 bases in the middle. Germline V gives CDR1 SGHKS, CDR2 YYEKEE (reference sequence). This CDR3 is CASSAGSPNEKLFF. The CDR3 nucleotides read TGTGCCAGCAGCGCGGGGTCGCCCAATGAAAAACTGTTTTTT.

CDR3 sequence reads: CASRFGTKGGYTF. The CDR3 nucleotides are TGTGCCAGCAGATTCGGGACAAAGGGAGGCTACACCTTC. The rearrangement links TRBV5-4 to TRBJ1-2; a weak D match, TRBD1 (6 bases). The CDR3 is 13 residues long. V was shortened by 5 bases and J by 8 bases, with 16 bases between the two germline ends. Germline CDR1 is SGHNT and CDR2 is YYREEE (reference sequence).

Ten or more counts support this clone. CDR3 residues: CASSLDGQVVLAGGSSYNEQFF. The CDR3 DNA sequence: TGTGCCAGCAGTTTAGATGGACAGGTAGTACTAGCGGGGGGAAGCTCCTACAATGAGCAGTTCTTC. The V and J genes are TRBV27 and TRBJ2-1, with 12 bases lining up with TRBD2. The CDR3 spans 22 residues. Germline CDR1 and CDR2: MNHEY and SMNVEV (reference sequence). Trimming at V came to 2 bases and at J to 0 bases, leaving 17 bases not matched to a gene.

The chain combines TRBV2 with TRBJ1-4, with 8 positions matching TRBD1. V trimming: 5 bases; J trimming: 8 bases; junction bases outside the gene matches: 7. The CDR3 is 14 amino acids. Per germline, CDR1 SNHLY and CDR2 FYNNEI. The CDR3 is CASSRTGSSEKLFF. The CDR3 bases are TGTGCCAGCAGTCGGACAGGGTCAAGCGAAAAACTGTTTTTT.

V and J are TRBV24-1 and TRBJ1-5, with D possibly TRBD1 on 5 matching bases. Trimming shortened V by 12 bases and J by 4 bases, and 18 bases separated the two germline ends. This CDR3 spans 14 amino acids. Germline V gene data show CDR1 as KGHDR and CDR2 as SFDVKD. CDR3 protein: CASERGVPNQPQHF. CDR3 bases: TGTGCCTCCGAGCGGGGCGTACCTAATCAGCCCCAGCATTTT.

This chain uses TRBV11-2 with TRBJ2-2, with 9 bases that match TRBD1. V dropped 3 bases and J dropped 5; count of bases not matched to a gene: 16. This CDR3 is 19 amino acids long. Germline CDR1 reads SGHAT; CDR2 reads FQNNGV. This chain's CDR3 is CASSFPTGYDRGGTGELFF. The CDR3 region has the DNA TGTGCCAGCAGCTTCCCGACTGGTTACGACAGGGGGGGGACCGGGGAGCTGTTTTTT.

The chain is built from TRBV3-1 (or the pseudogene TRBV3-2) and TRBJ2-3; 9 bases match TRBD2. Germline V gene data show CDR1 as LGHDT and CDR2 as YNNKEL (reference sequence). The CDR3 spans 17 residues. J lost 2 bases, V lost 2 bases, and 8 bases had no gene match. Here the CDR3 DNA reads TGTGCCAGCAGCCAATTTCTAGCGGGGTACCCCACAGATACGCAGTATTTT. This encodes CASSQFLAGYPTDTQYF.